These 8 T cell receptor beta chains were all obtained from the same sample, sequenced in a study of long-term antiretroviral therapy in people with HIV. Survey-level immunoSEQ v3.0 assays were run. Profiling relied on immunoSEQ multiplex PCR, and the TCRdb table lists in-frame clones only, not all of them. In the table there are more than 25,000 clones, 90% to 95% of which are singletons. The specimen comprised unsorted PBMCs, sampled 3.1 years after starting antiretroviral therapy. These TCRs come from a man aged 18 to 30 with HIV.

The rearrangement links TRBV2 to TRBJ2-3; D is undetermined. From germline, CDR1 is SNHLY and CDR2 FYNNEI. CDR3 length: 13 amino acids. Trimming left V 6 bases short and J 6 bases short, with 13 bases between. The CDR3 reads CASRKESADTQYF. DNA for the CDR3: TGTGCCAGCAGGAAGGAAAGCGCGGATACGCAGTATTTT.

This rearrangement joins TRBV19 to TRBJ1-2, with TRBD1 identical over 7 bases. This CDR3 has 14 residues. From germline, CDR1 is LNHDA and CDR2 SQIVND (reference sequence). With V trimmed by 5 bases and J by 3 bases, 6 bases remained unmatched. CDR3 DNA: TGTGCCAGTAGTTCCAACAGGGGTGACTATGGCTACACCTTC. Translating it yields CASSSNRGDYGYTF.

V is TRBV4-3 and J is TRBJ1-5; D call uncertain. Germline CDR1 reads LGHNA; CDR2 reads YSLEER. V was clipped by 0 bases and J by 9 bases, with 12 bases between them. This CDR3 region has 14 residues. CDR3 protein: CASSQDTIPSPQHF. The DNA for the CDR3 is TGCGCCAGCAGCCAAGATACTATACCATCGCCCCAGCATTTT.

V gene TRBV5-4 combines with J gene TRBJ2-7, with no clear D. Germline lookup yields CDR1 SGHNT and CDR2 YYREEE (reference sequence). This CDR3 contains 14 residues. The V end lost 1 base, the J end lost 2 bases, and 10 bases lay between the germline ends. The CDR3, as DNA: TGTGCCAGCAGCTTGTGGAGTCAGACCTACGAGCAGTACTTC. Translated: CASSLWSQTYEQYF.

The chain is built from TRBV2 and TRBJ2-7; D remains ambiguous. The CDR3 totals 12 residues. Germline values: CDR1 SNHLY, CDR2 FYNNEI. V shed 4 bases and J shed 0 bases, with 4 bases lying between them. Here the CDR3 reads CASSVSSYEQYF. CDR3 in DNA: TGTGCCAGCAGTGTGAGCTCCTACGAGCAGTACTTC.

Note on this clone: In the same sample, other DNA sequences code for this CDR3. The gene calls are TRBV27 and TRBJ2-7; TRBD1 matches at 7 bases. The junction had 6 bases not matched to a gene; V was cut back by 7 bases and J by 0 bases. The CDR3 length is 14 residues. The germline V gene has CDR1 MNHEY and CDR2 SMNVEV (reference sequence). CDR3 protein: CASTQGVSSYEQYF. In DNA, the CDR3 is TGTGCCAGCACCCAGGGGGTTAGCTCCTACGAGCAGTACTTC.

This chain uses TRBV5-1 with TRBJ2-7; a weak D match, TRBD2 (6 bases). CDR3 size: 13 residues. The germline V gene encodes CDR1 SGHRS and CDR2 YFSETQ. The V gene lost 3 bases and the J gene lost 6 bases, with 13 bases spanning the gap. This chain's CDR3 is CASSSGDSVEQYF. The CDR3 nucleotides read TGCGCCAGCAGCTCTGGGGACTCCGTCGAGCAGTACTTC.

The chain employs TRBV9 and TRBJ2-2; D not resolved. The V gene's germline CDR1 is SGDLS and CDR2 YYNGEE. This CDR3 spans 13 amino acids. The V and J ends lost 4 bases and 10 bases respectively, with 14 bases between them. The CDR3 DNA sequence: TGTGCCAGCAGCCCTCCTTCCCAGCAGGAGCTGTTTTTT. This gives the protein CASSPPSQQELFF.